One sample yielded the 27 T cell receptor beta chains listed below, sequenced in a study of blood T cell repertoires in COVID-19. TCRdb's table, derived via immunoSEQ multiplex PCR, lists solely in-frame clones and lacks some. The sample yields 200,000 to 300,000 clones, 88% seen once. The sample consisted of peripheral blood. The source of these receptors is a woman aged 30 to 39 with acute or convalescent COVID-19.

This clone showed up just a few times. This chain uses TRBV3-1 (or the pseudogene TRBV3-2) with TRBJ1-5, with D unresolved. With 0 bases removed from V and 3 bases from J, the gap between germline ends came to 3 bases. CDR1 and CDR2 (germline): LGHDT, YNNKEL (reference sequence). This CDR3 is built from 13 residues. CDR3 amino acids: CASSQDHNQPQHF. Written as DNA, the CDR3 is TGTGCCAGCAGCCAAGATCACAATCAGCCCCAGCATTTT.

This clone was found a few times. The CDR3 nucleotides are TGTGCCAGCAGCAACGGACTAGCGGACCAAGAGACCCAGTACTTC. It translates to CASSNGLADQETQYF. The chain recombines TRBV7-8 with TRBJ2-5; 10 bases line up with TRBD2. The CDR3 totals 15 residues. The V gene end was trimmed by 5 bases and the J gene end by 0 bases; junction bases not matched to a gene: 3. CDR1 SGHVS and CDR2 FQNEAQ come from the germline V gene.

The chain links TRBV9 to TRBJ2-7; 9 bases fit TRBD1. Germline V gene data show CDR1 as SGDLS and CDR2 as YYNGEE. This CDR3 is built from 15 residues. The junction had 5 bases not matched to a gene; V was cut back by 0 bases and J by 4 bases. The CDR3, as DNA: TGTGCCAGCAGCGTAGGTGGGGGACAGGGTTACGAGCAGTACTTC. Translating it yields CASSVGGGQGYEQYF. Drawing the rest from reference TRBV9 and TRBJ2-7, the complete variable domain is DSGVTQTPKHLITATGQRVTLRCSPRSGDLSVYWYQQSLDQGLQFLIQYYNGEERAKGNILERFSAQQFPDLHSELNLSSLELGDSALYFCASSVGGGQGYEQYFGPGTRLTVT.

J is TRBJ2-3 and V is TRBV6-6; 8 bases fit TRBD2. Losses at the gene ends were 6 bases for V and 4 bases for J; bases not matched to a gene: 3. The CDR3 is 13 residues long. Germline CDR1 is MNHNY and CDR2 is SVGAGI (reference sequence). In nucleotides, the CDR3 is TGTGCCAGCAGCCTGACTAGCGCAGATACGCAGTATTTT. Its translation is CASSLTSADTQYF.

The chain recombines TRBV30 with TRBJ2-4, with D perhaps given as TRBD1 or TRBD2 (7 bases each). Germline loops: CDR1 GTSNPN, CDR2 SVGIG (reference sequence). The CDR3 has 10 residues. The V end lost 7 bases, the J end lost 13 bases, and 14 bases lay between the germline ends. CDR3 DNA sequence: TGTGCCTCGGGGGGACAGATCCAGTACTTC. Translating it yields CASGGQIQYF.

This rearrangement joins TRBV4-2 to TRBJ1-2; maybe TRBD1 (6 bases). Germline assignment: CDR1 LGHNA and CDR2 YNFKEQ. V was pared by 0 bases and J by 4 bases, with 18 bases between. The CDR3 sequence is 17 residues long. This CDR3 is CASSQELGGGGGYGYTF. In nucleotides, the CDR3 is TGTGCCAGCAGCCAAGAATTAGGGGGGGGCGGTGGCTATGGCTACACCTTC.

As to this clone: The junction differs from germline at one of its ends, possibly a read error. CDR3 amino acids: CASCLDEGARNEQFF. The CDR3, as DNA: TGCGCCAGCTGCTTAGACGAGGGGGCGCGGAATGAGCAGTTCTTC. The J gene is TRBJ2-1, the V gene TRBV5-1, with 7 bases aligning to TRBD1. In germline, CDR1 is SGHRS, CDR2 YFSETQ. The CDR3 is 15 amino acids.

This clone was found once. The chain employs TRBV6-5 and TRBJ2-5; 9 bases fit TRBD1. The CDR3 covers 15 residues. Trimming took 2 bases from V and 6 from J; bases not matched to a gene: 7. Germline values: CDR1 MNHEY, CDR2 SVGAGI. CDR3 amino acids: CASSYDFGTGKTQYF. The CDR3 bases are TGTGCCAGCAGTTACGATTTCGGGACAGGGAAGACCCAGTACTTC.

The CDR3 is CASSFISGNEQFF. DNA for the CDR3: TGTGCCAGCAGCTTTATTAGCGGGAATGAGCAGTTCTTC. The V call is TRBV11-3, the J call TRBJ2-1; 7 bases are a match to TRBD2. Unmatched junction bases numbered 3, after V lost 3 bases and J lost 7 bases. The CDR3 totals 13 residues. Germline V gene data show CDR1 as SGHNT and CDR2 as YENEEA.

This clone was detected once. The V gene is TRBV19, the J gene TRBJ1-2; the match to TRBD1 covers 7 bases. Germline-derived CDR1 and CDR2 are LNHDA and SQIVND (reference sequence). V lost 5 bases and J lost 0; bases outside the gene matches: 6. The CDR3 runs 15 residues. CDR3 nucleotide sequence: TGTGCCAGTAGTCCGGTCGGGACAGCTAACTATGGCTACACCTTC. Translation: CASSPVGTANYGYTF.

CDR3: CASSAGEQFF. The CDR3 DNA reads TGTGCCAGTAGTGCAGGTGAGCAGTTCTTC. The chain combines TRBV19 with TRBJ2-1; D unresolved. The CDR3 loop spans 10 amino acids. CDR1 and CDR2 from the germline V gene are LNHDA and SQIVND (reference sequence). Between the trimmed V and J ends, which lost 5 bases and 9 bases, there was a span of 5 bases. Combining the CDR3 with reference TRBV19 and TRBJ2-1 gives the whole variable domain DGGITQSPKYLFRKEGQNVTLSCEQNLNHDAMYWYRQDPGQGLRLIYYSQIVNDFQKGDIAEGYSVSREKKESFPLTVTSAQKNPTAFYLCASSAGEQFFGPGTRLTVL.

The gene calls are TRBV6-5 and TRBJ2-5; TRBD1 might be the D (6 bases). Looked up from germline, CDR1 is MNHEY and CDR2 is SVGAGI. The CDR3 totals 15 residues. The V and J ends lost 5 bases and 2 bases respectively, with 15 bases between them. CDR3 coding DNA: TGTGCCAGCAGTACCTCGGGACATTTGCAAGAGACCCAGTACTTC. This sequence encodes CASSTSGHLQETQYF.

The chain is built from TRBV19 and TRBJ2-1, with D perhaps TRBD2 (5 bases). Per the germline V gene, CDR1 is LNHDA and CDR2 is SQIVND (reference sequence). Trimming cost V 7 bases and J 0 bases, with 10 bases left between them. CDR3 size: 14 residues. The CDR3 loop is CASMGRDSYNEQFF. In nucleotides, the CDR3 is TGTGCCAGTATGGGTCGGGACTCCTACAATGAGCAGTTCTTC.

The chain uses TRBV6-2 or TRBV6-3 and TRBJ1-5, with D tentatively TRBD1 (6 bases). The CDR3 loop spans 16 amino acids. Trimming stripped 4 bases from V and 4 bases from J, with 17 bases between. Germline-derived CDR1 and CDR2 are MNHEY and SVGEGT. CDR3 residues: CASSLTQQGRNQPQHF. Written as DNA, the CDR3 is TGTGCCAGCAGTTTGACCCAACAGGGTCGGAATCAGCCCCAGCATTTT.

The rearrangement joins TRBV5-1 to TRBJ2-7, with a possible D match to TRBD1 (6 bases). V gave up 6 bases and J gave up 7 bases, with 11 bases separating them. The germline CDR1 and CDR2 sequences are SGHRS and YFSETQ. This CDR3 spans 11 amino acids. The CDR3 sequence: CASKGVEEQYF. CDR3 DNA: TGCGCCAGCAAGGGGGTCGAGGAGCAGTACTTC.

The V call is TRBV9, the J call TRBJ1-5, with TRBD1 identical over 8 bases. The length of the CDR3 is 17 residues. Looked up from germline, CDR1 is SGDLS and CDR2 is YYNGEE. V trimming: 3 bases; J trimming: 7 bases; junction bases outside the gene matches: 15. The CDR3 is CASSGGQGRSDGQPQHF. The CDR3 coding sequence is TGTGCCAGCAGCGGAGGACAGGGCCGGAGCGACGGCCAGCCCCAGCATTTT.

V is TRBV27 and J is TRBJ2-1, with 10 bases fitting TRBD2. The CDR3 extends over 16 amino acids. With 6 bases clipped from V and 4 bases from J, the junction kept 9 bases outside the gene matches. Germline V lookup: CDR1 MNHEY, CDR2 SMNVEV (reference sequence). The CDR3 DNA sequence: TGTGCCAGCAGAGATGCCGGACTAGCGGATTACAATGAGCAGTTCTTC. Its protein is CASRDAGLADYNEQFF.

The chain joins TRBV15 to TRBJ1-3; TRBD1 agrees at 8 bases. Germline-derived CDR1 and CDR2 are LNHNV and YYDKDF (reference sequence). The CDR3 totals 15 residues. Trimming cost V 0 bases and J 11 bases; bases outside gene matches: 9. CDR3 nucleotide sequence: TGTGCCACCAGCAGAGAAGCCCGGCAGGGGGCAGCCATATATTTT. It encodes CATSREARQGAAIYF.

This chain connects TRBV27 to TRBJ2-7; D is possibly TRBD2 (6 bases). V lost 3 bases and J lost 2, with 11 bases in between. CDR1 is MNHEY and CDR2 is SMNVEV in the germline V gene (reference sequence). The CDR3 is made up of 14 amino acids. The CDR3 sequence: CASSFFSGTYEQYF. Here the CDR3 DNA reads TGTGCCAGCAGTTTCTTTAGCGGAACCTACGAGCAGTACTTC.

This rearrangement joins TRBV19 to TRBJ2-4; the D is unclear. V was shortened by 3 bases and J by 9 bases, with 18 bases between the two germline ends. There are 15 residues in the CDR3. The germline V gene has CDR1 LNHDA and CDR2 SQIVND (reference sequence). The CDR3 protein is CASSIETGLLGIQYF. The CDR3 DNA is TGTGCCAGTAGTATCGAGACCGGGTTGTTAGGCATTCAGTACTTC.

In DNA form, the CDR3 reads TGCGCCAGCAGCTTGGAGTACAGGCTGAACACTGAAGCTTTCTTT. It encodes CASSLEYRLNTEAFF. V and J are TRBV5-1 and TRBJ1-1; perhaps TRBD1 as D (5 bases). This CDR3 region has 15 residues. The V end lost 0 bases, the J end lost 0 bases, and 9 bases lay between the germline ends. The germline V gene has CDR1 SGHRS and CDR2 YFSETQ.

The V call is TRBV27, the J call TRBJ2-3; D possibly corresponds to TRBD2 (5 bases). Germline CDR1 and CDR2: MNHEY and SMNVEV (reference sequence). V was trimmed by 2 bases and J by 2 bases, leaving 20 bases between them. CDR3 length: 18 amino acids. The CDR3 loop is CASSLPAEGSSTTDTQYF. CDR3 in DNA: TGTGCCAGCAGTTTACCCGCCGAGGGCTCGTCGACCACAGATACGCAGTATTTT.

This clone was counted a single time. The rearrangement links TRBV12-3 or TRBV12-4 to TRBJ2-7; D is possibly TRBD2 (5 bases). The CDR3 totals 12 residues. V dropped 2 bases and J dropped 6 bases, with 8 bases sitting between them. The CDR3 sequence: CASSLTGTEQYF. CDR3 bases: TGTGCCAGCAGTTTAACGGGAACCGAGCAGTACTTC.

This rearrangement joins TRBV2 to TRBJ2-1; the D is unclear. The length of the CDR3 is 13 residues. Germline CDR1 SNHLY, CDR2 FYNNEI. V was shortened by 7 bases and J by 5 bases, with 12 bases between the two germline ends. CDR3 region: CASNPTNDNEQFF. CDR3 bases: TGTGCCAGCAATCCTACGAATGACAATGAGCAGTTCTTC.

This clone was recorded a few times. V usage is TRBV10-3 and J usage is TRBJ1-2; 10 bases fit TRBD1. The CDR3 totals 15 residues. V was clipped by 6 bases and J by 4 bases; unmatched bases: 8. CDR1 ENHRY and CDR2 SYGVKD come from the germline V gene. CDR3 amino acids: CAISGGTGASYGYTF. CDR3 in DNA: TGTGCCATCAGCGGCGGGACAGGGGCTTCCTATGGCTACACCTTC.

The chain combines TRBV19 with TRBJ1-2; possibly TRBD1 for D (5 bases). Germline CDR1 is LNHDA and CDR2 is SQIVND (reference sequence). V was clipped by 7 bases and J by 4 bases, with 16 bases between them. The CDR3 has 14 residues. The CDR3 DNA is TGTGCCAGTACCGACCGAGGGGACTTCTATGGCTACACCTTC. Amino acid sequence: CASTDRGDFYGYTF.

Regarding this clone: This same CDR3 is encoded by further DNA sequences in the sample. The rearrangement links TRBV11-3 to TRBJ2-1; D uncertain. The CDR3 extends over 15 amino acids. The V end lost 1 base, the J end lost 0 bases, and 7 bases lay between the germline ends. CDR1 is SGHNT, CDR2 YENEEA, per germline. CDR3 nucleotides: TGTGCCAGCAGCTTAGGAGGCAGCTCCTACAATGAGCAGTTCTTC. This codes for CASSLGGSSYNEQFF.